What follows are 20 T cell receptor beta chains derived from one specimen sequenced in a study of neurological immune-mediated disorders. Each CDR3 protein gets one entry after TCRdb re-called the 5' RACE reads with MiXCR. The top ten hold 1% to 1.5% of the sample, which has roughly 120,000 distinct CDR3 sequences, roughly 3.2% seen once. Sequences were obtained from PBMCs. These TCRs come from a woman between 25 and 40 years old with multiple sclerosis.

This clonotype was recorded at least ten times. This sequence joins TRBV5-1 and TRBJ2-1, with 15 bases that match TRBD2. The CDR3 has 15 residues. V lost 4 bases, J lost 7 bases, and 3 bases stayed unmatched. In germline, CDR1 is SGHRS, CDR2 YFSETQ. This CDR3 reads CASSPGLAGGNEQFF. The CDR3 DNA sequence: TGCGCCAGCAGCCCCGGACTAGCGGGAGGGAATGAGCAGTTCTTC.

This clonotype came up a few times. This may be a read error: a much more frequent sequence differs by one nucleotide. CDR3 coding DNA: TGTGCCAGCAGCTTAGGCGGTGGCCGAAAGGGTAACACTGAAGCTTTCTTT. Translated: CASSLGGGRKGNTEAFF. The chain recombines TRBV11-2 with TRBJ1-1; D gene ambiguous. V was shortened by 1 base and J by 2 bases, with 17 bases between the two germline ends. From germline, CDR1 is SGHAT and CDR2 FQNNGV. This CDR3 is built from 17 residues.

As for this clonotype: With a much larger clone just one base away, this may be a read error. V usage is TRBV5-1 and J usage is TRBJ1-5, with D tentatively TRBD1 (5 bases). Germline CDR1 reads SGHRS; CDR2 reads YFSETQ. This CDR3 spans 14 amino acids. The CDR3 DNA sequence: TGCGCCAGCAGCTTGGATCCGGGGGACCAGCCCCAGAATTTT. This codes for CASSLDPGDQPQNF. Based on the CDR3 plus reference TRBV5-1 and TRBJ1-5, the full variable domain is KAGVTQTPRYLIKTRGQQVTLSCSPISGHRSVSWYQQTPGQGLQFLFEYFSETQRNKGNFPGRFSGRQFSNSRSEMNVSTLELGDSALYLCASSLDPGDQPQNFGDGTRLSIL.

This clonotype was counted only a few times. The chain combines TRBV20-1 with TRBJ1-1; D possibly corresponds to TRBD1 (5 bases). The V end lost 3 bases, the J end lost 5 bases, and 16 bases lay between the germline ends. The CDR3 extends over 14 amino acids. Germline V gene data show CDR1 as DFQATT and CDR2 as SNEGSKA (reference sequence). This chain's CDR3 is CSASSGGGSTEAFF. The CDR3 DNA follows: TGCAGTGCTAGCTCTGGGGGGGGTAGTACTGAAGCTTTCTTT.

This clonotype was seen only a few times. The chain recombines TRBV5-1 with TRBJ2-3; unclear D gene. V dropped 0 bases and J dropped 10 bases, with 12 bases sitting between them. The CDR3 is 13 amino acids. Germline V gene data show CDR1 as SGHRS and CDR2 as YFSETQ. The CDR3: CASSLESSSSQYF. For the CDR3, the DNA is TGCGCCAGCAGCTTGGAGTCCAGCTCTTCGCAGTATTTT.

This clonotype was seen ten or more times. V gene TRBV7-9 combines with J gene TRBJ2-7; D is perhaps TRBD1 (5 bases). Germline CDR1 is SEHNR and CDR2 is FQNEAQ (reference sequence). The V and J ends lost 0 bases and 0 bases respectively, with 9 bases between them. This CDR3 has 15 amino acids. CDR3 in DNA: TGTGCCAGCAGCTTAGCCACGACAGACTCCTACGAGCAGTACTTC. It is translated as CASSLATTDSYEQYF.

Ten or more counts support this clonotype. This chain joins TRBV5-1 and TRBJ1-1; D gene unclear. The CDR3 extends over 13 amino acids. Trimming took 1 base from V and 5 from J, leaving 9 bases between them. Per germline, CDR1 SGHRS and CDR2 YFSETQ. The CDR3 here is CASSLSGETEAFF. The CDR3 DNA sequence: TGCGCCAGCAGCTTGTCAGGAGAGACTGAAGCTTTCTTT.

Ten or more counts support this clonotype. The chain couples TRBV20-1 to TRBJ1-2; D is uncertain. Germline CDR1 DFQATT, CDR2 SNEGSKA (reference sequence). The CDR3 spans 10 residues. The V and J ends lost 3 bases and 8 bases respectively, with 7 bases between them. CDR3 nucleotides: TGCAGTGCTAGCTTTGGCGGCTACACCTTC. Amino acids: CSASFGGYTF.

This clonotype was detected many times. The V gene is TRBV7-2, the J gene TRBJ1-6; D is possibly TRBD1 (6 bases). Germline CDR1 SGHTA, CDR2 FQGNSA. V lost 3 bases and J 3 bases, leaving 18 bases between the germline ends. CDR3 length: 18 amino acids. CDR3 nucleotide sequence: TGTGCCAGCAGCTTTAAGGGACCGGGACAACACTATAATTCACCCCTCCACTTT. It translates to CASSFKGPGQHYNSPLHF.

This clonotype was recorded many times. The chain carries TRBV7-2 and TRBJ2-5, with D maybe TRBD2 (5 bases). Trimming removed 1 base from V and 5 bases from J, with 8 bases in between. This CDR3 contains 13 residues. Per germline, CDR1 SGHTA and CDR2 FQGNSA. DNA of the CDR3: TGTGCCAGCAGCTTAGTCCGGGGTGAGACCCAGTACTTC. It specifies CASSLVRGETQYF.

This clonotype was seen many times. The chain has TRBV19 and TRBJ2-1; possibly TRBD2 for D (5 bases). V shed 5 bases and J shed 7 bases, with 12 bases lying between them. Germline V gives CDR1 LNHDA, CDR2 SQIVND (reference sequence). This CDR3 is 13 amino acids long. The chain's CDR3 is CASSLERKNEQFF. The CDR3 nucleotides are TGTGCCAGTAGTTTGGAGCGGAAAAATGAGCAGTTCTTC. Complete variable domain (other parts from reference TRBV19 and TRBJ2-1): DGGITQSPKYLFRKEGQNVTLSCEQNLNHDAMYWYRQDPGQGLRLIYYSQIVNDFQKGDIAEGYSVSREKKESFPLTVTSAQKNPTAFYLCASSLERKNEQFFGPGTRLTVL.

This clonotype occurred many times. The chain has TRBV20-1 and TRBJ2-5, with D perhaps matching TRBD2 (5 bases). Germline CDR1 and CDR2: DFQATT and SNEGSKA (reference sequence). The ends were cut back, 3 bases at V and 5 bases at J, with 13 bases in the middle. This CDR3 spans 13 amino acids. CDR3 sequence reads: CSARFEGSETQYF. The CDR3 nucleotides are TGCAGTGCTAGGTTCGAGGGATCGGAGACCCAGTACTTC.

The sample holds many counts of this clonotype. The gene calls are TRBV5-1 and TRBJ2-3; TRBD2 agrees at 9 bases. Per the germline V gene, CDR1 is SGHRS and CDR2 is YFSETQ. The CDR3 has 16 residues. J was trimmed by 2 bases and V by 0 bases; bases with no gene match: 4. CDR3 amino acids: CASSLGLAGITDTQYF. For the CDR3, the DNA is TGCGCCAGCAGCTTGGGGCTAGCGGGGATCACAGATACGCAGTATTTT.

Ten or more counts support this clonotype. The chain couples TRBV6-5 to TRBJ2-7; D is perhaps TRBD2 (6 bases). The CDR3 is 14 amino acids. The germline V gene has CDR1 MNHEY and CDR2 SVGAGI. V lost 6 bases to trimming and J lost 3 bases, with 15 bases between them. The CDR3 loop is CASRPGGFLYEQYF. DNA of the CDR3: TGTGCCAGCAGACCCGGGGGTTTTCTCTACGAGCAGTACTTC.

This clonotype was recorded a few times. A much larger clone lies one base from this, so it may be a read error. The chain couples TRBV5-1 to TRBJ2-2; tentatively, D is TRBD1 or TRBD2 (5 bases each). From germline, CDR1 is SGHRS and CDR2 YFSETQ. The CDR3 has 12 amino acids. In DNA, the CDR3 is TGCGCCAGCAAGGACGACACCGGGGCGCTGTTTTTT. Translating it yields CASKDDTGALFF.

This clonotype appeared many times. The V gene is TRBV5-6, the J gene TRBJ2-7, with unresolved D. The V and J ends lost 4 bases and 5 bases respectively, with 10 bases between them. There are 12 residues in the CDR3. Germline CDR1 and CDR2: SGHDT and YYEEEE. For the CDR3, the DNA is TGTGCCAGCAGCCGTTCCGACAACGAGCAGTACTTC. Translating it yields CASSRSDNEQYF.

This clonotype appeared many times. The chain uses TRBV5-8 and TRBJ2-3; 7 bases are a match to TRBD1. The CDR3 covers 15 residues. Germline CDR1 is SGHTS and CDR2 is YDEGEE. Losses at the gene ends were 5 bases for V and 6 bases for J; bases not matched to a gene: 12. CDR3 bases: TGTGCCAGCAGTACACAGGGGCTCGGCATGGATACGCAGTATTTT. This translates into CASSTQGLGMDTQYF.

This clonotype was seen many times. The chain is built from TRBV7-2 and TRBJ2-5, with D tentatively TRBD1 or TRBD2 (5 bases each). CDR3 length: 16 residues. The ends were cut back, 1 base at V and 2 bases at J, with 14 bases in the middle. In germline, CDR1 is SGHTA, CDR2 FQGNSA. The CDR3 nucleotides read TGTGCCAGCAGCTTAGGTTTCCTGGGGGAACAAGAGACCCAGTACTTC. Amino acids: CASSLGFLGEQETQYF.

The sample holds many counts of this clonotype. The CDR3 here is CASSPVSGSLYEQYF. CDR3 sequence (DNA): TGTGCCAGCTCACCGGTTAGCGGGAGCCTCTACGAGCAGTACTTC. This rearrangement joins TRBV18 to TRBJ2-7; 9 bases map to TRBD2. The V gene's germline CDR1 is KGHSH and CDR2 LQKENI. CDR3 size: 15 residues. Germline trimming cut 3 bases from V and 3 bases from J; bases unmatched to any gene: 6.

At least ten counts were recorded for this clonotype. J is TRBJ1-2 and V is TRBV29-1, with a possible D match to TRBD1 (5 bases). The germline gives CDR1 SQVTM, CDR2 ANQGSEA. Trimming took 7 bases from V and 11 from J, leaving 23 bases between them. This CDR3 is 13 amino acids long. The CDR3 DNA is TGCAGCGCTGCCGGGGGACCCTTACCGTGGTACACCTTC. It is translated as CSAAGGPLPWYTF.